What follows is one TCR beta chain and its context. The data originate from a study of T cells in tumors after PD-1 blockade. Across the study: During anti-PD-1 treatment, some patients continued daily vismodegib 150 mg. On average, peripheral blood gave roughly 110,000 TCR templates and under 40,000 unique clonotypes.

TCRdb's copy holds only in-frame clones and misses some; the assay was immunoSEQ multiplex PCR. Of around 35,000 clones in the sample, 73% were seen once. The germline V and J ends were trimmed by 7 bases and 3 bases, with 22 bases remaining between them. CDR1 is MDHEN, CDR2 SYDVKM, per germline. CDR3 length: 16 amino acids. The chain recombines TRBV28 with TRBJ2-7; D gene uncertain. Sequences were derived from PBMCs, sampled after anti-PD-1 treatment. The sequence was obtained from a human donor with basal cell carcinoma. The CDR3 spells CASTAPQPLSGYEQYF. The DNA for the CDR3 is TGTGCCAGCACCGCCCCCCAGCCCCTGTCGGGCTACGAGCAGTACTTC.